Included here is one TCR beta chain sequence, with context. What it binds is unknown. Some clones are missing from TCRdb's copy, which holds only in-frame ones; the method was immunoSEQ multiplex PCR. The sample carries 90,000 to 100,000 clones, roughly 89% recorded once. This sample was included in a study of T cell responses to AZD1222 COVID-19 vaccine. Study overall: Second-dose recipients at about 4 or about 12 weeks were treated as one pooled group. Study-wide results and caveats: At 160-218 and 743-854, vaccine-associated CD4 TCRs were dominant, and they spanned spike. Clonal diversity may have been underestimated in mostly white British donors. The study found Spike-specific TCR breadth and depth rose after two AZD1222 doses.

The CDR3 length is 13 residues. Germline-derived CDR1 and CDR2 are LNHNV and YYDKDF (reference sequence). After removal of 1 base from V and 5 bases from J, the junction contained 1 base not matched to a gene. The rearrangement joins TRBV15 to TRBJ1-1; 7 nucleotides line up with TRBD1. The receptor's source is an adult in good health. The material sequenced was peripheral blood, taken on day 0 of AZD1222 vaccination. CDR3 sequence (DNA): TGTGCCACCAGCAGAGTCAGGGGGACTGAAGCTTTCTTT. It yields the protein CATSRVRGTEAFF.